The present entry profiles one TCR beta chain with its context. The data are from a study of T cell changes during pregnancy in multiple sclerosis. CDR3 length equals 15 residues. From germline, CDR1 is SEHNR and CDR2 FQNEAQ (reference sequence). V lost 7 bases, J lost 4 bases, and 11 bases stayed unmatched. Some clones are missing from TCRdb's copy, which holds only in-frame ones; the method was immunoSEQ multiplex PCR. The sample holds 50,000 to 80,000 clones, about nine tenths seen once. The chain is built from TRBV7-9 and TRBJ2-5; 8 bases line up with TRBD1. The clonotype was recovered from a female donor with multiple sclerosis, enrolled in a pregnancy study. This specimen consisted of peripheral blood, obtained in the second trimester of pregnancy. The CDR3 sequence is CASTPPAGGRETQYF. DNA of the CDR3: TGTGCCAGCACTCCCCCGGCAGGGGGCCGAGAGACCCAGTACTTC. The full variable domain, with the rest looked up from reference TRBV7-9 and TRBJ2-5, is DTGVSQNPRHKITKRGQNVTFRCDPISEHNRLYWYRQTLGQGPEFLTYFQNEAQLEKSRLLSDRFSAERPKGSFSTLEIQRTEQGDSAMYLCASTPPAGGRETQYFGPGTRLLVL.